This T cell receptor (beta chain) was profiled in a study of radiation and T cells in renal cell carcinoma. The time point here: blood 4 weeks post-SBRT, at nephrectomy. Treatment: 15 Gy SBRT to primary tumor, nephrectomy 4 weeks later. Nephrectomy followed 15 Gy stereotactic body radiation by 4 weeks. Blood was sampled at baseline, 2 weeks and 4 weeks after SBRT. The tumor was a clear cell renal cell carcinoma. The assay was immunoSEQ multiplex PCR, and TCRdb's table has in-frame clones only and misses some. Here the sample spans tens of thousands of clones, approximately 87% being singletons. The clonotype originates from a woman aged 55-70 years with renal cell carcinoma. This material consisted of blood, taken from a patient whose treatment included radiotherapy and nephrectomy.

The CDR3 is CASSLAQGVGQETQYF. The CDR3 DNA sequence: TGCGCCAGCAGCTTGGCACAGGGAGTAGGACAAGAGACCCAGTACTTC. This sequence joins TRBV5-1 and TRBJ2-5, with D possibly matching TRBD1 (6 bases). The CDR3 contains 16 residues. V was pared by 0 bases and J by 2 bases, with 14 bases between. From germline, CDR1 is SGHRS and CDR2 YFSETQ.